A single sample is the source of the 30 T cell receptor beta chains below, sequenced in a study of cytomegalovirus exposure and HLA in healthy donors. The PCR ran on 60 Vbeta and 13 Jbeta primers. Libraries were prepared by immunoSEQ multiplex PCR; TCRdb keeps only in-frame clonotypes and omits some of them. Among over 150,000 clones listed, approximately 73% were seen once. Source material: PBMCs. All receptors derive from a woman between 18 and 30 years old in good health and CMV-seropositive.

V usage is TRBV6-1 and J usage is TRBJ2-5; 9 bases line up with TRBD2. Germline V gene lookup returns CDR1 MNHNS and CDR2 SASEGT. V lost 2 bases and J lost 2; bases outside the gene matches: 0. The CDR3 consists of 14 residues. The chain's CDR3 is CASSETSGQETQYF. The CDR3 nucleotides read TGTGCCAGCAGTGAAACTAGCGGGCAAGAGACCCAGTACTTC.

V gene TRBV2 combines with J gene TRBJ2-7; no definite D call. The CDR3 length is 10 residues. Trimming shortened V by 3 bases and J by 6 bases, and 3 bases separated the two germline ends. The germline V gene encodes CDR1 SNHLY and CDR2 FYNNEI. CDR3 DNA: TGTGCCAGCAGTGATATCGAGCAGTACTTC. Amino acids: CASSDIEQYF. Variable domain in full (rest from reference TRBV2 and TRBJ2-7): EPEVTQTPSHQVTQMGQEVILRCVPISNHLYFYWYRQILGQKVEFLVSFYNNEISEKSEIFDDQFSVERPDGSNFTLKIRSTKLEDSAMYFCASSDIEQYFGPGTRLTVT.

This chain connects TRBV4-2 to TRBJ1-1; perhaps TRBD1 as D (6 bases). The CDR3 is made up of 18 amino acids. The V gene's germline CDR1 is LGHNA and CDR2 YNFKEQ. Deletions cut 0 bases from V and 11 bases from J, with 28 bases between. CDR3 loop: CASSQDLGRDKYLSGAFF. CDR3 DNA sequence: TGTGCCAGCAGCCAAGATCTTGGCCGGGACAAATATCTCTCGGGGGCTTTCTTT.

The CDR3 region is CASSRGTDFNEKLFF. CDR3 DNA sequence: TGCGCCAGCAGCCGGGGGACAGATTTTAATGAAAAACTGTTTTTT. The chain is built from TRBV5-1 and TRBJ1-4, with 7 bases identical to TRBD1. This CDR3 is built from 15 residues. CDR1 and CDR2 from the germline V gene are SGHRS and YFSETQ. The J segment lost 4 bases and the V segment lost 4 bases, leaving 7 bases of the junction unmatched.

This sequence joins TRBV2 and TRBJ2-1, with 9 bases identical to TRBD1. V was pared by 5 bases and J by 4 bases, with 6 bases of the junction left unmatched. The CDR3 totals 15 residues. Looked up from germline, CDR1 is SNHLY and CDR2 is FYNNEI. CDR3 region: CASSKTGGIYNEQFF. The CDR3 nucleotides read TGTGCCAGCAGTAAGACAGGGGGTATTTACAATGAGCAGTTCTTC.

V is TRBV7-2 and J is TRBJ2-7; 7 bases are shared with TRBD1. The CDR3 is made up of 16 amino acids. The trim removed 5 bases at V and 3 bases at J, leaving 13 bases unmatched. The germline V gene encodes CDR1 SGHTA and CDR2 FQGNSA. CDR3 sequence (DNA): TGTGCCAGCAGCCGAACCTTCCGGGACAGACTCTACGAGCAGTACTTC. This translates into CASSRTFRDRLYEQYF.

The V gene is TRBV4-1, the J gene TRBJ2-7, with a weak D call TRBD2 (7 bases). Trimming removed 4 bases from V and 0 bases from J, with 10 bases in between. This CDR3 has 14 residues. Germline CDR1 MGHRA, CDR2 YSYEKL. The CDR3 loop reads CASSRGGLSYEQYF. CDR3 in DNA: TGCGCCAGCAGCCGGGGGGGCCTCTCCTACGAGCAGTACTTC.

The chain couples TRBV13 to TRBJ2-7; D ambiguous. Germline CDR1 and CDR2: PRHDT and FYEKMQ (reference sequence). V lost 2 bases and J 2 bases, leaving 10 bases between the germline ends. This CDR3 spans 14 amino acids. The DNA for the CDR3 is TGTGCCAGCAGCTTACATGGCCTTACCTACGAGCAGTACTTC. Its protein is CASSLHGLTYEQYF.

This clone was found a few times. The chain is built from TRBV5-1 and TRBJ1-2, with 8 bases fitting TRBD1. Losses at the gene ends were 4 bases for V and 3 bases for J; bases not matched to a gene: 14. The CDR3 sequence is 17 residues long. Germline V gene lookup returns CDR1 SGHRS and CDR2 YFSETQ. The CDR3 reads CASSRGGLGQDDYGYTF. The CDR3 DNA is TGCGCCAGCAGCCGAGGAGGACTGGGACAGGATGACTATGGCTACACCTTC.

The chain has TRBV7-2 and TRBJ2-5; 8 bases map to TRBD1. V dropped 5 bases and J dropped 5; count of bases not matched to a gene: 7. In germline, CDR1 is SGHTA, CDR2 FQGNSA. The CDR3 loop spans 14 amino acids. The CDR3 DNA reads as TGTGCCAGCAGCCCCCAGGGGGCTGGCGAGACCCAGTACTTC. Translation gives CASSPQGAGETQYF.

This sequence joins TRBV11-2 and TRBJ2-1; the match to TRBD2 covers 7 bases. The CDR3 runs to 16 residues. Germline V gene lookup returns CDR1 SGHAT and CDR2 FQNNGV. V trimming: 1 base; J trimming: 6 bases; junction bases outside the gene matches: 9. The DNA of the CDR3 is TGTGCCAGCAGCTTAGGAGAAGCGGGGTTTGGCAATGAGCAGTTCTTC. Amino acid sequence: CASSLGEAGFGNEQFF.

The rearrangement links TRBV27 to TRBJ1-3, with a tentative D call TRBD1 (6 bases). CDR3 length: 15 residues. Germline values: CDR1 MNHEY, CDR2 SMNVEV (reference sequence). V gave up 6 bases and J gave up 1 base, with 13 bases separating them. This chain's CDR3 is CASSLGAGSGNTIYF. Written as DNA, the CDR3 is TGTGCCAGCAGCTTGGGGGCAGGGTCTGGAAACACCATATATTTT.

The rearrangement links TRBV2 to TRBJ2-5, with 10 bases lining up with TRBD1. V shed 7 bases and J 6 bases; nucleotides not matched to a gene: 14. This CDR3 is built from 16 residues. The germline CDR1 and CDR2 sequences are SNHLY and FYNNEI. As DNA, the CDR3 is TGTGCCAGCAACGAGCAACTCGACAGGGGGCGAAAGACCCAGTACTTC. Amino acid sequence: CASNEQLDRGRKTQYF.

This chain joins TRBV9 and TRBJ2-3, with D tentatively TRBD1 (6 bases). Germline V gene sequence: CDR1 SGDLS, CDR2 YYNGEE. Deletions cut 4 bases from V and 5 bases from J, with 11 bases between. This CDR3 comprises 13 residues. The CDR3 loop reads CASSLPGVDTQYF. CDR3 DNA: TGTGCCAGCAGCCTACCAGGGGTAGATACGCAGTATTTT.

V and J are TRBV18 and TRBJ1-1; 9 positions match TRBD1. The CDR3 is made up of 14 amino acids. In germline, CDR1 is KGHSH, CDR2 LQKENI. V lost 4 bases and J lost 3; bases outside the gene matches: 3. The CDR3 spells CASSLRTGDTEAFF. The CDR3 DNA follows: TGTGCCAGCTCACTACGGACAGGGGACACTGAAGCTTTCTTT.

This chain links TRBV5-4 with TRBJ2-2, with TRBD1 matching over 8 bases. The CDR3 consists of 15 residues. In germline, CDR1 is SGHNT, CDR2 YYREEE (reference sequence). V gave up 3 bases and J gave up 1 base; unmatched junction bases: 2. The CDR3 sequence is CASSSGTGNTGELFF. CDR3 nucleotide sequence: TGTGCCAGCAGCTCCGGGACAGGGAACACCGGGGAGCTGTTTTTT.

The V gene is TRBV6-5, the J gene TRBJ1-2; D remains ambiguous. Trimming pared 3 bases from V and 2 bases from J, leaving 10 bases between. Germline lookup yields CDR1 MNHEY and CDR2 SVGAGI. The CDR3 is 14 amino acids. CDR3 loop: CASSYSAGNYGYTF. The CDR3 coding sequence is TGTGCCAGCAGTTATTCCGCCGGGAACTATGGCTACACCTTC.

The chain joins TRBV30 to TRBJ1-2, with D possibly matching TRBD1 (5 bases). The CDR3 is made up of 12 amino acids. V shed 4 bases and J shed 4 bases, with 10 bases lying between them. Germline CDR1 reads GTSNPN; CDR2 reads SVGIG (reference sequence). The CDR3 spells CAWTPQGYGYTF. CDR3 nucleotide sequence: TGTGCCTGGACCCCCCAGGGCTATGGCTACACCTTC.

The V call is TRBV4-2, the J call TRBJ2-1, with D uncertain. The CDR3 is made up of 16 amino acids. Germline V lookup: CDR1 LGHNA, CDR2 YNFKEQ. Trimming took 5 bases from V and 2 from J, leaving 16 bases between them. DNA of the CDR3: TGTGCCAGCAGCGTACTTGGAGATCCTACCTACAATGAGCAGTTCTTC. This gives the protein CASSVLGDPTYNEQFF.

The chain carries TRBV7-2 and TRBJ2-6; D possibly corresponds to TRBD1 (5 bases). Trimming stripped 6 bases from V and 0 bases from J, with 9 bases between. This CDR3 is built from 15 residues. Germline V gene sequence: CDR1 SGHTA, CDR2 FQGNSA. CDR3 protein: CASRFQGSGANVLTF. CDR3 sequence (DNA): TGTGCCAGCAGGTTCCAGGGCTCTGGGGCCAACGTCCTGACTTTC. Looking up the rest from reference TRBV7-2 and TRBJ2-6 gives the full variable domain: GAGVSQSPSNKVTEKGKDVELRCDPISGHTALYWYRQSLGQGLEFLIYFQGNSAPDKSGLPSDRFSAERTGGSVSTLTIQRTQQEDSAVYLCASRFQGSGANVLTFGAGSRLTVL.

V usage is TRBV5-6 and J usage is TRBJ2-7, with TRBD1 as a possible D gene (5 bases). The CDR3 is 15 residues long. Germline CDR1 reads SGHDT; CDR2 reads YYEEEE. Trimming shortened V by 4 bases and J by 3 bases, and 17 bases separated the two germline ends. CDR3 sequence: CASSLSGSISYEQYF. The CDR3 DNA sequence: TGTGCCAGCAGCCTGTCAGGGTCTATAAGCTACGAGCAGTACTTC.

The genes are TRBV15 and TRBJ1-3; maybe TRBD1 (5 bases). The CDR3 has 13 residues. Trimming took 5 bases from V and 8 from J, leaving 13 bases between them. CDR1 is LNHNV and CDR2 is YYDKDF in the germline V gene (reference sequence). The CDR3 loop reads CATSGGGGDTIYF. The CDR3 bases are TGTGCCACCAGCGGGGGTGGGGGGGACACCATATATTTT. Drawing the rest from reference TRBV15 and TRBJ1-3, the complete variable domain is DAMVIQNPRYQVTQFGKPVTLSCSQTLNHNVMYWYQQKSSQAPKLLFHYYDKDFNNEADTPDNFQSRRPNTSFCFLDIRSPGLGDTAMYLCATSGGGGDTIYFGEGSWLTVV.

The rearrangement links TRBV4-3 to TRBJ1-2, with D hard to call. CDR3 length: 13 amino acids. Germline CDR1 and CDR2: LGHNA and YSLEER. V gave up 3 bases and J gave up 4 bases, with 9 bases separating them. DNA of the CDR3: TGCGCCAGCAGCCAGGGCATTCTCTATGGCTACACCTTC. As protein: CASSQGILYGYTF.

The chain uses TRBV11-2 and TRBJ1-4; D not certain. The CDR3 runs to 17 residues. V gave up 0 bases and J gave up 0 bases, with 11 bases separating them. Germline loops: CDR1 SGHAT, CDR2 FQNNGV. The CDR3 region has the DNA TGTGCCAGCAGCTTAGAGGTAGCTCCGGCAACTAATGAAAAACTGTTTTTT. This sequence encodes CASSLEVAPATNEKLFF.

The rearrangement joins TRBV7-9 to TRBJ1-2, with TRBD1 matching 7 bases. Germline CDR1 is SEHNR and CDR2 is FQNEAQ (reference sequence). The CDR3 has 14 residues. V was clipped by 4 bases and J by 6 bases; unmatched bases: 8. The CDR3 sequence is CASSSTTDRDGYTF. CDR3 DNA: TGTGCCAGCAGCTCCACAACAGACAGGGATGGCTACACCTTC.

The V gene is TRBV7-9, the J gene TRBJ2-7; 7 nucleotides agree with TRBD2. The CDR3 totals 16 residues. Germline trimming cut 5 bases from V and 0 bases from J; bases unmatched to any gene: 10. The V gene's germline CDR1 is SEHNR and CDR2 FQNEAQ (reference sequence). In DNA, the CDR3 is TGTGCCAGCAGCCAACCCCCCGGCGGGAGCTCCTACGAGCAGTACTTC. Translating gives CASSQPPGGSSYEQYF.

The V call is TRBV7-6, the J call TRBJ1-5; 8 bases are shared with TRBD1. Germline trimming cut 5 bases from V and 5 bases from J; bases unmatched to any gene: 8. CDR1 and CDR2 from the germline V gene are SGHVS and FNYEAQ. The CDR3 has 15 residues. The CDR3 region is CASSPEQGAYQPQHF. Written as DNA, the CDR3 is TGTGCCAGCAGCCCTGAGCAGGGGGCGTATCAGCCCCAGCATTTT.

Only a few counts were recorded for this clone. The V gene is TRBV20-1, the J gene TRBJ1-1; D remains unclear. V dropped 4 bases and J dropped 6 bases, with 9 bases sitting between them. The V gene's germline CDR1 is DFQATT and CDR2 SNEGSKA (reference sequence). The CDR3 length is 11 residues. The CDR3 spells CSATFVAEAFF. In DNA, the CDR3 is TGCAGTGCTACCTTTGTAGCTGAAGCTTTCTTT.

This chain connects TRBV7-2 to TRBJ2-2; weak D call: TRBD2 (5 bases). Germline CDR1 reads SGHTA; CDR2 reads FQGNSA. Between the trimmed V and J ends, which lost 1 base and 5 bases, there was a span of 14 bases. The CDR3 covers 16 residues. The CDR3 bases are TGTGCCAGCAGCTTAGACCCTGCGGGCTTAACCGGGGAGCTGTTTTTT. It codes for CASSLDPAGLTGELFF.

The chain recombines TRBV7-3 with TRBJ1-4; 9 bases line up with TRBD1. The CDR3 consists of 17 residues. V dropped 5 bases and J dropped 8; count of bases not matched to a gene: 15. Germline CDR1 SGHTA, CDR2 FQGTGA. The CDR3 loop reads CASSPQYVGDRVEKLFF. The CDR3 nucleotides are TGTGCCAGCAGCCCGCAGTACGTAGGGGACAGGGTCGAAAAACTGTTTTTT.